This entry concerns a single T cell receptor (beta chain). The data were taken from a study of cytomegalovirus exposure and HLA in healthy donors. In the PCR, 60 Vbeta and 13 Jbeta primers were used. Here immunoSEQ multiplex PCR was the method, and the copy in TCRdb shows in-frame clones only, minus some. The repertoire has roughly 170,000 clones, around 80% of them found once; the top ten carry under 6%. The CDR3 has 19 residues. The chain couples TRBV21-1 to TRBJ2-2; the table names TRBD2, a call not compared with the DNA. TRBV21-1 is marked as a pseudogene. The TCR originated in a woman aged 45 to 65 in good health and CMV-seropositive. Sequencing was performed on PBMCs. CDR3 in DNA: TGTGCCAGCAGCAAAGGCCGCCTAGCGGGAGTCTGGAACACCGGGGAGCTGTTTTTT. Its translation: CASSKGRLAGVWNTGELFF.